The 30 T cell receptor beta chains presented below share a single source sample, sequenced in a study of long-term antiretroviral therapy in people with HIV. They ran version v3.0 of the immunoSEQ assay at survey level. Only in-frame clones appear in the TCRdb table, and some are missing; sequencing was by immunoSEQ multiplex PCR. The sample contains 20,000 to 30,000 clones, about 83% of which appear only once. Sequencing used unsorted PBMCs, obtained roughly 4.9 years after starting antiretroviral therapy. These receptors were obtained from a man between 35 and 55 years old with HIV.

This chain connects TRBV4-3 to TRBJ1-2, with a possible D match to TRBD1 (6 bases). CDR1 LGHNA and CDR2 YSLEER come from the germline V gene. This CDR3 contains 14 residues. V was cut by 0 bases and J by 8 bases, with 13 bases left in between. The CDR3 is CASSQDRGSIGYTF. The DNA of the CDR3 is TGCGCCAGCAGCCAAGACAGGGGATCCATCGGCTACACCTTC.

The V gene is TRBV4-1, the J gene TRBJ1-2; D might be TRBD1 (6 bases). The CDR3 covers 18 residues. From germline, CDR1 is MGHRA and CDR2 YSYEKL. The germline V and J ends were trimmed by 0 bases and 6 bases, with 23 bases remaining between them. The CDR3 here is CASSQDSPPDRSDDGYTF. CDR3 nucleotide sequence: TGCGCCAGCAGCCAAGATTCACCGCCCGACAGGAGTGACGATGGCTACACCTTC.

The chain joins TRBV19 to TRBJ2-2; D gene ambiguous. The V and J ends lost 7 bases and 2 bases respectively, with 11 bases between them. The CDR3 is 14 amino acids. Per germline, CDR1 LNHDA and CDR2 SQIVND (reference sequence). The CDR3 region has the DNA TGTGCCAGTACCCTCCGGCAAAACACCGGGGAGCTGTTTTTT. Translation: CASTLRQNTGELFF.

This clone showed up just a few times. The J gene is TRBJ1-1, the V gene TRBV9, with D unclear. Trimming removed 4 bases from V and 1 base from J, with 17 bases in between. The CDR3 totals 16 residues. From germline, CDR1 is SGDLS and CDR2 YYNGEE. CDR3 nucleotides: TGTGCCAGCAGCCAAGTCCCTCTGGGCGAGAACACTGAAGCTTTCTTT. This codes for CASSQVPLGENTEAFF.

This sequence joins TRBV6-5 and TRBJ1-1; TRBD1 matches 9 bases. The germline V gene has CDR1 MNHEY and CDR2 SVGAGI. After removal of 4 bases from V and 10 bases from J, the junction contained 7 bases not matched to a gene. The CDR3 totals 13 residues. In DNA form, the CDR3 reads TGTGCCAGCAGTTGGGGGACAGGGCGTGTAGCTTTCTTT. The encoded protein is CASSWGTGRVAFF.

The chain uses TRBV7-9 and TRBJ2-1; either TRBD1 or TRBD2 may fit D (5 bases each). Trimming pared 5 bases from V and 6 bases from J, leaving 20 bases between. The CDR3 extends over 16 amino acids. Looked up from germline, CDR1 is SEHNR and CDR2 is FQNEAQ (reference sequence). The CDR3 loop is CASSATGTSVGNEQFF. In DNA, the CDR3 is TGTGCCAGCAGCGCTACCGGGACGTCAGTGGGCAATGAGCAGTTCTTC.

The V gene is TRBV6-6, the J gene TRBJ2-7, with no clear D. Germline lookup yields CDR1 MNHNY and CDR2 SVGAGI (reference sequence). Trimming took off 6 bases at V and 2 bases at J, with 8 bases between the two ends. The CDR3 has 12 residues. This chain's CDR3 is CASRSDPYEQYF. The CDR3 coding sequence is TGTGCCAGCAGGTCGGATCCCTACGAGCAGTACTTC.

CDR3 sequence (DNA): TGTGCCATCACCCAGGCCCGACAGGGGCCCCGAGAGGGTAACACTGAAGCTTTCTTT. Translating gives CAITQARQGPREGNTEAFF. The chain combines TRBV10-3 with TRBJ1-1; TRBD1 matches at 8 bases. The CDR3 spans 19 residues. Trimming cost V 7 bases and J 2 bases; bases outside gene matches: 21. Germline CDR1 is ENHRY and CDR2 is SYGVKD.

This clone was picked up one time. This chain uses TRBV5-1 with TRBJ2-7; 7 bases fit TRBD2. This CDR3 comprises 14 residues. Germline CDR1 is SGHRS and CDR2 is YFSETQ. The V and J ends lost 0 bases and 6 bases, in that order; junction bases with no gene match: 6. CDR3 coding DNA: TGCGCCAGCAGCTTGGCCGGGGGGTACGGCGAGCAGTACTTC. This encodes CASSLAGGYGEQYF.

The chain joins TRBV11-3 to TRBJ2-5; 14 nucleotides align to TRBD2. Looked up from germline, CDR1 is SGHNT and CDR2 is YENEEA. CDR3 length: 18 residues. Unmatched junction bases numbered 8, after V lost 5 bases and J lost 0 bases. The CDR3, as DNA: TGTGCCAGCAGCCCAGGGACTAGCGGGGGTTACTACCAAGAGACCCAGTACTTC. Residues: CASSPGTSGGYYQETQYF.

CDR3: CASSPQGGLTEAFF. The DNA for the CDR3 is TGTGCCAGCAGCCCACAGGGGGGGCTCACTGAAGCTTTCTTT. The rearrangement joins TRBV9 to TRBJ1-1; TRBD1 aligns across 8 bases. This CDR3 comprises 14 residues. The V and J ends lost 4 bases and 4 bases, in that order; junction bases with no gene match: 6. CDR1 SGDLS and CDR2 YYNGEE come from the germline V gene.

The chain recombines TRBV7-2 with TRBJ2-2; 10 nucleotides agree with TRBD2. Germline V gene lookup returns CDR1 SGHTA and CDR2 FQGNSA. The CDR3 covers 15 residues. J lost 3 bases, V lost 2 bases, and 0 bases had no gene match. The CDR3 DNA is TGTGCCAGCAGCTTACTAGCGGGGGACACCGGGGAGCTGTTTTTT. Amino acid sequence: CASSLLAGDTGELFF.

The gene calls are TRBV25-1 and TRBJ1-2; TRBD1 matches 10 bases. Germline V gene data show CDR1 as MGHDK and CDR2 as SYGVNS. The V gene end was trimmed by 2 bases and the J gene end by 2 bases; junction bases not matched to a gene: 5. This CDR3 is 16 amino acids long. CDR3 DNA: TGTGCCAGCAGTGAAATAGCGACAGGGGGCAACTATGGCTACACCTTC. Protein product: CASSEIATGGNYGYTF.

The chain carries TRBV28 and TRBJ1-1; a weak D match, TRBD1 (5 bases). The V end was cut by 9 bases, the J end by 6 bases, with 23 bases between. Germline assignment: CDR1 MDHEN and CDR2 SYDVKM. CDR3 length: 15 amino acids. CDR3 sequence (DNA): TGTGCCAGTACCTCACGGGGGGTTTTCCTCCCTGAAGCTTTCTTT. It codes for CASTSRGVFLPEAFF.

V gene TRBV18 combines with J gene TRBJ2-5, with no clear D. The CDR3 has 13 residues. Germline CDR1 and CDR2: KGHSH and LQKENI. The ends were cut back, 0 bases at V and 6 bases at J, with 8 bases in the middle. The CDR3 region is CASSPPSRQTQYF. The CDR3 DNA reads TGTGCCAGCTCACCACCCTCCAGACAGACCCAGTACTTC.

This chain joins TRBV4-1 and TRBJ2-7, with 9 positions matching TRBD1. The CDR3 runs to 16 residues. Germline values: CDR1 MGHRA, CDR2 YSYEKL. J lost 5 bases, V lost 1 base, and 9 bases had no gene match. The CDR3: CASSQGWGDRDNEQYF. DNA of the CDR3: TGCGCCAGCAGCCAAGGATGGGGGGACAGGGACAACGAGCAGTACTTC.

The chain combines TRBV18 with TRBJ1-5; 7 nucleotides align to TRBD1. Trimming cost V 3 bases and J 7 bases; bases outside gene matches: 12. CDR1 is KGHSH, CDR2 LQKENI, per germline. The CDR3 sequence is 16 residues long. In DNA form, the CDR3 reads TGTGCCAGCTCACCTGCAGCGACAGGGTTGGTCCAGCCCCAGCATTTT. It yields the protein CASSPAATGLVQPQHF.

The genes are TRBV7-9 and TRBJ2-1, with 14 bases identical to TRBD2. Germline CDR1 reads SEHNR; CDR2 reads FQNEAQ (reference sequence). The CDR3 runs to 18 residues. V lost 3 bases to trimming and J lost 0 bases; unmatched junction nucleotides: 4. The CDR3 spells CASSFRTSGGFSYNEQFF. The CDR3 DNA reads TGTGCCAGCAGCTTCCGGACTAGCGGGGGGTTCTCCTACAATGAGCAGTTCTTC.

V is TRBV4-1 and J is TRBJ2-7; no clear D. V lost 2 bases and J lost 5, with 25 bases in between. The CDR3 sequence is 18 residues long. Germline V CDR1 and CDR2: MGHRA, YSYEKL. CDR3 residues: CASSQNPPEGRPAHEQYF. The CDR3 DNA follows: TGCGCCAGCAGCCAAAATCCTCCCGAAGGACGGCCAGCCCACGAGCAGTACTTC.

This clone was seen only a few times. This chain uses TRBV10-3 with TRBJ1-2; D is uncertain. The CDR3 runs to 14 residues. From germline, CDR1 is ENHRY and CDR2 SYGVKD. V was trimmed by 6 bases and J by 2 bases, leaving 13 bases between them. Here the CDR3 DNA reads TGTGCCATCAGGAGCTCGACGGGAAACTATGGCTACACCTTC. Amino acid sequence: CAIRSSTGNYGYTF.

J is TRBJ1-3 and V is TRBV11-3; the D gene is possibly TRBD1 (5 bases). Germline V gene lookup returns CDR1 SGHNT and CDR2 YENEEA. The CDR3 consists of 12 residues. As DNA, the CDR3 is TGTCCTCAAAAGGGGTCTGGAAACACCATATATTTT. Encoded protein: CPQKGSGNTIYF.

This clone occurred a few times. The chain joins TRBV28 to TRBJ1-2; a possible D gene is TRBD1 (6 bases). This CDR3 is built from 13 residues. Germline V lookup: CDR1 MDHEN, CDR2 SYDVKM. V gave up 6 bases and J gave up 8 bases, with 16 bases separating them. As DNA, the CDR3 is TGTGCCAGCAGCTCTTTGGGGGGCGGAGGCTACACCTTC. Translated, it gives CASSSLGGGGYTF.

This clone was counted between two and nine times. The rearrangement links TRBV5-4 to TRBJ2-7; D gene ambiguous. The CDR3 extends over 14 amino acids. CDR1 is SGHNT, CDR2 YYREEE, per germline (reference sequence). The V end lost 7 bases, the J end lost 0 bases, and 14 bases lay between the germline ends. For the CDR3, the DNA is TGTGCCAGCGGCAATCTAGATTTCTCCTACGAGCAGTACTTC. Its translation: CASGNLDFSYEQYF.

The chain has TRBV30 and TRBJ1-4, with D hard to call. Trimming removed 3 bases from V and 3 bases from J, with 8 bases in between. The CDR3 runs to 13 residues. The germline V gene has CDR1 GTSNPN and CDR2 SVGIG (reference sequence). In DNA form, the CDR3 reads TGTGCCTGGAGGTCACCCGCTAATGAAAAACTGTTTTTT. Translated, it gives CAWRSPANEKLFF.

In its sample, this clone was seen a few times. The J gene is TRBJ1-3, the V gene TRBV7-3; 9 bases align to TRBD1. This CDR3 region has 15 residues. V gave up 5 bases and J gave up 4 bases; unmatched junction bases: 6. The germline V gene has CDR1 SGHTA and CDR2 FQGTGA. The CDR3 region is CASSPTGTGGNTIYF. The CDR3 region has the DNA TGTGCCAGCAGCCCGACCGGGACAGGGGGAAACACCATATATTTT.

The J gene is TRBJ1-4, the V gene TRBV7-6, with 8 bases matching TRBD1. The CDR3 has 14 amino acids. Germline-derived CDR1 and CDR2 are SGHVS and FNYEAQ. After removal of 5 bases from V and 4 bases from J, the junction contained 3 bases not matched to a gene. Written as DNA, the CDR3 is TGTGCCAGCAGCCTGACAGGGGATAATGAAAAACTGTTTTTT. This codes for CASSLTGDNEKLFF.

V is TRBV5-5 and J is TRBJ1-5, with D hard to call. This CDR3 region has 17 residues. Trimming stripped 0 bases from V and 0 bases from J, with 13 bases between. From germline, CDR1 is SGHKS and CDR2 YYEKEE (reference sequence). In DNA, the CDR3 is TGTGCCAGCAGCTTGGTGTTTGGCGGTTCTAGCAATCAGCCCCAGCATTTT. This codes for CASSLVFGGSSNQPQHF.

This sequence joins TRBV5-4 and TRBJ1-1; tentatively, D is TRBD1 (5 bases). The V and J ends lost 4 bases and 3 bases respectively, with 13 bases between them. The CDR3 is 14 residues long. Germline V gene sequence: CDR1 SGHNT, CDR2 YYREEE (reference sequence). CDR3 sequence reads: CASSGTSGYTEAFF. In nucleotides, the CDR3 is TGTGCCAGCAGCGGAACCTCAGGGTACACTGAAGCTTTCTTT.

J is TRBJ2-7 and V is TRBV10-1, with D possibly being TRBD1 (6 bases). The V end was cut by 10 bases, the J end by 5 bases, with 21 bases between. Germline lookup yields CDR1 WNHNN and CDR2 SYGVQD (reference sequence). The CDR3 consists of 14 residues. The CDR3 region has the DNA TGCGCCACCAAGGGACACGCTCGAAACAACGAGCAGTACTTC. Translating it yields CATKGHARNNEQYF.

The gene calls are TRBV19 and TRBJ1-2; D is possibly TRBD1 (5 bases). The CDR3 is made up of 15 amino acids. Trimming cost V 5 bases and J 4 bases, with 17 bases left between them. Germline values: CDR1 LNHDA, CDR2 SQIVND (reference sequence). The DNA for the CDR3 is TGTGCCAGTAGTCCCAGGGACCTTATATTCTATGGCTACACCTTC. It is translated as CASSPRDLIFYGYTF.